Listed below are T cell receptor beta chains from one sample, sequenced in a study of OX40 agonist ivuxolimab in advanced cancers. The repertoire was sequenced with immunoSEQ multiplex PCR; TCRdb's copy has only in-frame clones and lacks some. The data contain 55,000 to 80,000 clones, around 86% of them seen just once; the ten biggest clones take up approximately 2.1%. This material consisted of CD4+ or CD8+ T cells sorted from blood, taken in a trial of the OX40 agonist ivuxolimab. The receptors shown here come from an adult with an advanced solid tumor such as melanoma, head and neck, liver or kidney cancer. CDR3s include the opening cysteine and the closing phenylalanine or tryptophan. A D gene is named only where the DNA matches it firmly. Clone size is shown for a subset of rows, as once, few, many or a class of expanded clone.

clone size: .
D gene: TRBD1
J gene: TRBJ1-5
V gene: TRBV27
CDR3 protein: CASSSRTGGVGDSNQPQHF
CDR3 DNA: TGTGCCAGCAGTTCTCGGACAGGGGGCGTCGGGGATAGCAATCAGCCCCAGCATTTT

clone size: .
D gene: .
J gene: TRBJ2-2
V gene: TRBV5-4
CDR3 protein: CASSLVLPKLSTGELFF
CDR3 DNA: TGTGCCAGCAGCTTGGTCCTGCCAAAATTATCCACCGGGGAGCTGTTTTTT

clone size: .
D gene: TRBD1
J gene: TRBJ2-1
V gene: TRBV14
CDR3 protein: CASSLGPGTGEQFF
CDR3 DNA: TGTGCCAGCAGCCTCGGCCCCGGGACAGGAGAGCAGTTCTTC

clone size: .
D gene: .
J gene: TRBJ1-2
V gene: TRBV6-1
CDR3 protein: CASSGDRTFDYGYTF
CDR3 DNA: TGTGCCAGCAGTGGAGACAGGACCTTTGACTATGGCTACACCTTC

clone size: few
D gene: .
J gene: TRBJ1-1
V gene: TRBV11-2
CDR3 protein: CATAWRTEAFF
CDR3 DNA: TGTGCCACAGCGTGGCGTACTGAAGCTTTCTTT

clone size: .
D gene: .
J gene: TRBJ2-7
V gene: TRBV29-1
CDR3 protein: CSVKGQSPTYEQYF
CDR3 DNA: TGCAGCGTTAAAGGCCAGTCGCCCACCTACGAGCAGTACTTC

clone size: .
D gene: .
J gene: TRBJ2-6
V gene: TRBV6-6
CDR3 protein: CASSDPGSGANVLTF
CDR3 DNA: TGTGCCAGCAGTGACCCCGGCTCTGGGGCCAACGTCCTGACTTTC

clone size: .
D gene: .
J gene: TRBJ2-5
V gene: TRBV7-9
CDR3 protein: CASSFRTSETQYF
CDR3 DNA: TGTGCCAGCAGCTTCCGGACATCGGAGACCCAGTACTTC

clone size: .
D gene: .
J gene: TRBJ1-5
V gene: TRBV18
CDR3 protein: CASSSTANQPQHF
CDR3 DNA: TGTGCCAGCTCAAGTACGGCGAATCAGCCCCAGCATTTT

clone size: once
D gene: .
J gene: TRBJ2-5
V gene: TRBV5-5
CDR3 protein: CASSLLGQETQYF
CDR3 DNA: TGTGCCAGCAGCTTGCTCGGCCAAGAGACCCAGTACTTC

clone size: once
D gene: TRBD1
J gene: TRBJ2-5
V gene: TRBV27
CDR3 protein: CASSLRQGAKETQYF
CDR3 DNA: TGTGCCAGCAGTTTACGGCAGGGGGCCAAAGAGACCCAGTACTTC

clone size: few
D gene: TRBD1
J gene: TRBJ1-2
V gene: TRBV7-2
CDR3 protein: CASSLGTGVDYGYTF
CDR3 DNA: TGTGCCAGCAGCCTCGGGACAGGGGTCGACTATGGCTACACCTTC

clone size: .
D gene: TRBD1
J gene: TRBJ1-6
V gene: TRBV5-6
CDR3 protein: CASSWGQGSSPLHF
CDR3 DNA: TGTGCCAGCAGTTGGGGACAGGGATCGTCACCCCTCCACTTT

clone size: few
D gene: TRBD1
J gene: TRBJ1-5
V gene: TRBV19
CDR3 protein: CASTQQGAFYQPQHF
CDR3 DNA: TGTGCCAGTACCCAACAGGGGGCATTTTATCAGCCCCAGCATTTT

clone size: .
D gene: .
J gene: TRBJ2-2
V gene: TRBV19
CDR3 protein: CASNPGITGELFF
CDR3 DNA: TGTGCCAGTAACCCAGGAATCACCGGGGAGCTGTTTTTT

clone size: few
D gene: .
J gene: TRBJ1-1
V gene: TRBV4-2
CDR3 protein: CASSQHQGPYTEAFF
CDR3 DNA: TGTGCCAGCAGCCAGCATCAAGGACCTTACACTGAAGCTTTCTTT

clone size: .
D gene: TRBD2
J gene: TRBJ2-2
V gene: TRBV12-5
CDR3 protein: CASGLARGRMEPGELFF
CDR3 DNA: TGTGCTAGTGGTTTGGCGCGCGGGAGAATGGAACCCGGGGAGCTGTTTTTT

clone size: .
D gene: .
J gene: TRBJ2-1
V gene: TRBV25-1
CDR3 protein: CASSNPGTSNEQFF
CDR3 DNA: TGTGCCAGCAGTAACCCCGGGACCTCGAATGAGCAGTTCTTC

clone size: few
D gene: .
J gene: TRBJ1-6
V gene: TRBV11-2
CDR3 protein: CASSSRRDSPLHF
CDR3 DNA: TGTGCCAGCAGTTCGCGTAGGGATTCACCCCTCCACTTT

clone size: .
D gene: .
J gene: TRBJ2-1
V gene: TRBV5-4
CDR3 protein: CASSFPDWNEQFF
CDR3 DNA: TGTGCCAGCAGCTTCCCTGACTGGAATGAGCAGTTCTTC

clone size: .
D gene: TRBD1
J gene: TRBJ2-3
V gene: TRBV18
CDR3 protein: CASSLSTGEVHTQYF
CDR3 DNA: TGTGCCAGCTCACTATCGACAGGGGAGGTGCATACGCAGTATTTT

clone size: .
D gene: TRBD1
J gene: TRBJ2-7
V gene: TRBV6-1
CDR3 protein: CASSDRGRGSGTGEQYF
CDR3 DNA: TGTGCCAGCAGTGATAGGGGACGGGGTTCAGGGACAGGGGAGCAGTACTTC

clone size: .
D gene: TRBD1
J gene: TRBJ2-1
V gene: TRBV4-1
CDR3 protein: CASSQGDRAPYNEQFF
CDR3 DNA: TGCGCCAGCAGCCAAGGGGACAGGGCCCCATACAATGAGCAGTTCTTC

clone size: .
D gene: .
J gene: TRBJ1-5
V gene: TRBV6-5
CDR3 protein: CASSYDSWQPQHF
CDR3 DNA: TGTGCCAGCAGTTATGACAGTTGGCAGCCCCAGCATTTT

clone size: .
D gene: .
J gene: TRBJ2-1
V gene: TRBV6-6
CDR3 protein: CASSLSEVYRGNEQFF
CDR3 DNA: TGTGCCAGCAGTTTGTCAGAGGTTTATAGGGGCAATGAGCAGTTCTTC

clone size: few
D gene: .
J gene: TRBJ1-6
V gene: TRBV10-3
CDR3 protein: CAIRDKYNSPLHF
CDR3 DNA: TGTGCCATCCGGGACAAGTATAATTCACCCCTCCACTTT

clone size: .
D gene: TRBD2
J gene: TRBJ2-2
V gene: TRBV5-1
CDR3 protein: CASSLVGGGSGNTGELFF
CDR3 DNA: TGCGCCAGCAGCTTGGTTGGTGGCGGGAGCGGGAACACCGGGGAGCTGTTTTTT

clone size: .
D gene: .
J gene: TRBJ2-2
V gene: TRBV11-3
CDR3 protein: CASSSNPGSSTGELFF
CDR3 DNA: TGTGCCAGCAGCTCTAATCCCGGGAGCAGCACCGGGGAGCTGTTTTTT

clone size: .
D gene: .
J gene: TRBJ2-7
V gene: TRBV28
CDR3 protein: CASSRPATSSYEQYF
CDR3 DNA: TGTGCCAGCAGTCGTCCTGCGACCAGCTCCTACGAGCAGTACTTC

clone size: .
D gene: TRBD2
J gene: TRBJ2-1
V gene: TRBV2
CDR3 protein: CASQRQTSGSNEQFF
CDR3 DNA: TGTGCCAGCCAGCGACAGACTAGCGGGAGCAATGAGCAGTTCTTC

clone size: .
D gene: .
J gene: TRBJ2-7
V gene: TRBV4-2
CDR3 protein: CASSQGSVSYEQYF
CDR3 DNA: TGTGCCAGCAGCCAAGGTAGTGTATCCTACGAGCAGTACTTC

clone size: few
D gene: .
J gene: TRBJ1-6
V gene: TRBV21-1
CDR3 protein: CASSNRGETYNSPLHF
CDR3 DNA: TGTGCCAGCAGCAACAGAGGTGAAACCTATAATTCACCCCTCCACTTT

clone size: .
D gene: TRBD2
J gene: TRBJ2-7
V gene: TRBV5-1
CDR3 protein: CASSSWTSGASYEQYF
CDR3 DNA: TGCGCCAGCAGCTCCTGGACTAGCGGGGCCTCCTACGAGCAGTACTTC

clone size: .
D gene: .
J gene: TRBJ1-1
V gene: TRBV6-1
CDR3 protein: CASSVGQASEAFF
CDR3 DNA: TGTGCCAGCAGTGTAGGACAAGCCTCAGAAGCTTTCTTT

clone size: .
D gene: .
J gene: TRBJ1-1
V gene: TRBV7-6
CDR3 protein: CASRLRGNTEAFF
CDR3 DNA: TGTGCCAGCAGACTGCGGGGGAACACTGAAGCTTTCTTT

clone size: .
D gene: TRBD1
J gene: TRBJ1-1
V gene: TRBV2
CDR3 protein: CASSAMKTGTTEAFF
CDR3 DNA: TGTGCCAGCAGCGCAATGAAGACAGGGACCACTGAAGCTTTCTTT

clone size: .
D gene: TRBD1
J gene: TRBJ2-5
V gene: TRBV9
CDR3 protein: CASSVGQGHQETQYF
CDR3 DNA: TGTGCCAGCAGCGTAGGACAGGGTCACCAAGAGACCCAGTACTTC

clone size: .
D gene: TRBD1
J gene: TRBJ1-4
V gene: TRBV5-5
CDR3 protein: CASSAGGPNEKLFF
CDR3 DNA: TGTGCCAGCAGCGCAGGGGGGCCGAATGAAAAACTGTTTTTT

clone size: .
D gene: .
J gene: TRBJ1-5
V gene: TRBV6-5
CDR3 protein: CASSMDGARFQPQHF
CDR3 DNA: TGTGCCAGCAGCATGGACGGGGCTAGATTTCAGCCCCAGCATTTT

clone size: .
D gene: .
J gene: TRBJ2-6
V gene: TRBV2
CDR3 protein: CASKEGTAGANVLTF
CDR3 DNA: TGTGCCAGCAAAGAGGGAACCGCTGGGGCCAACGTCCTGACTTTC

clone size: .
D gene: TRBD1
J gene: TRBJ2-5
V gene: TRBV7-9
CDR3 protein: CASSLRRGQETQYF
CDR3 DNA: TGTGCCAGCAGCTTACGCAGGGGGCAAGAGACCCAGTACTTC

clone size: once
D gene: .
J gene: TRBJ2-7
V gene: TRBV27
CDR3 protein: CASSLGLQGTYEQYF
CDR3 DNA: TGTGCCAGCAGTTTAGGGCTCCAGGGTACCTACGAGCAGTACTTC

clone size: .
D gene: .
J gene: TRBJ1-3
V gene: TRBV7-6
CDR3 protein: CASRGATAPGYF
CDR3 DNA: TGTGCCAGCAGGGGAGCGACAGCGCCTGGATATTTT

clone size: .
D gene: .
J gene: TRBJ2-3
V gene: TRBV18
CDR3 protein: CASSGEGIWTDTQYF
CDR3 DNA: TGTGCCAGCTCAGGAGAGGGAATTTGGACAGATACGCAGTATTTT

clone size: .
D gene: .
J gene: TRBJ2-1
V gene: TRBV5-4
CDR3 protein: CASLKADGLGEQFF
CDR3 DNA: TGTGCCAGCCTAAAAGCGGACGGCCTCGGGGAGCAGTTCTTC

clone size: once
D gene: .
J gene: TRBJ2-7
V gene: TRBV6-1
CDR3 protein: CASSEGGGAGNF
CDR3 DNA: TGTGCCAGCAGTGAAGGCGGCGGGGCCGGGAACTTC

clone size: .
D gene: .
J gene: TRBJ2-3
V gene: TRBV7-9
CDR3 protein: CASSHSDTQYF
CDR3 DNA: TGTGCCAGCAGCCATTCCGATACGCAGTATTTT

clone size: once
D gene: .
J gene: TRBJ2-5
V gene: TRBV5-1
CDR3 protein: CASSIGYQETQYF
CDR3 DNA: TGCGCCAGCAGCATCGGGTACCAAGAGACCCAGTACTTC

clone size: .
D gene: .
J gene: TRBJ1-1
V gene: TRBV5-1
CDR3 protein: CASSPAARNTEAFF
CDR3 DNA: TGCGCCAGCAGCCCAGCAGCCAGGAACACTGAAGCTTTCTTT

clone size: .
D gene: .
J gene: TRBJ2-5
V gene: TRBV19
CDR3 protein: CASSKGRETQYF
CDR3 DNA: TGTGCCAGTAGTAAGGGGCGAGAGACCCAGTACTTC

clone size: .
D gene: TRBD1
J gene: TRBJ1-2
V gene: TRBV9
CDR3 protein: CASSSDPGGGGGYTF
CDR3 DNA: TGTGCCAGCAGCTCAGACCCAGGGGGCGGTGGTGGCTACACCTTC

clone size: .
D gene: TRBD2
J gene: TRBJ2-1
V gene: TRBV25-1
CDR3 protein: CASSAITGTSRWVDEQFF
CDR3 DNA: TGTGCCAGCAGTGCCATAACGGGGACTAGCCGATGGGTAGATGAGCAGTTCTTC

clone size: .
D gene: .
J gene: TRBJ1-3
V gene: TRBV13
CDR3 protein: CASSRAGRGNTIYF
CDR3 DNA: TGTGCCAGCAGCCGGGCCGGGCGGGGAAACACCATATATTTT

clone size: .
D gene: .
J gene: TRBJ2-1
V gene: TRBV5-1
CDR3 protein: CASSSISGSSYNEQFF
CDR3 DNA: TGCGCCAGCAGCTCTATCAGCGGAAGCTCCTACAATGAGCAGTTCTTC

clone size: .
D gene: .
J gene: TRBJ1-2
V gene: TRBV20-1
CDR3 protein: CRNGGGAGYTF
CDR3 DNA: TGCAGAAACGGGGGGGGCGCAGGCTACACCTTC